This TCR beta chain was sequenced in a study of T cells in women clearing cervical HPV infection. At the level of the study: Cases were women with histologically confirmed HPV16-related CIN3 or worse, including a couple of invasive cancers. Blood came at first lesion visit for cases, post-clearance for controls.

Note on this clone: The CDR3 goes on 3 residues after the read ends, and that part is filled in from the germline J gene.

TCRdb's copy holds only in-frame clones and misses some; the assay was immunoSEQ multiplex PCR. The table for this sample gives 35,000 to 45,000 clones. The CDR3 is made up of 15 amino acids. Trimming removed 5 bases from V and 8 bases from J; junction bases left unmatched: 10. The germline CDR1 and CDR2 sequences are LNHDA and SQIVND (reference sequence). Sequencing was done on a sample of blood buffy coat. The sequence came from a woman between 18 and 70 years old with a cervical HPV16 infection that either progressed to CIN3+ or cleared (not recorded which). This chain links TRBV19 with TRBJ2-1, with 9 bases aligning to TRBD2. The CDR3 DNA, read in part, is TGTGCCAGTAGTCCTACTAGCGGGTGGGGCGATGAG. Amino acids: CASSPTSGWGDE. The entire CDR3 is CASSPTSGWGDEQFF. Complete variable domain (other parts from reference TRBV19 and TRBJ2-1): DGGITQSPKYLFRKEGQNVTLSCEQNLNHDAMYWYRQDPGQGLRLIYYSQIVNDFQKGDIAEGYSVSREKKESFPLTVTSAQKNPTAFYLCASSPTSGWGDEQFFGPGTRLTVL.